This entry lists 7 T cell receptor beta chains sequenced from one sample in a study of blood T cell repertoires in COVID-19. The method was immunoSEQ multiplex PCR; TCRdb's version includes in-frame clones alone and lacks a portion of them. The table has about 250,000 clones, 85% to 90% seen once. The material sequenced was peripheral blood. Receptor source: a woman between 55 and 75 years old with COVID-19, enrolled during active disease.

The chain is built from TRBV19 and TRBJ2-1; 10 bases align to TRBD2. This CDR3 has 15 residues. The V gene end was trimmed by 4 bases and the J gene end by 2 bases; junction bases not matched to a gene: 2. From germline, CDR1 is LNHDA and CDR2 SQIVND (reference sequence). The CDR3 DNA reads as TGTGCCAGTAGTACTAGCGGGGGAGCCTACAATGAGCAGTTCTTC. It encodes CASSTSGGAYNEQFF.

This clone came up once. The junction departs from the called germline gene at one end, perhaps through a read error. The sample has other DNA sequences that encode this CDR3 too. V is TRBV19 and J is TRBJ1-1, with a possible D match to TRBD1 (5 bases). The CDR3 runs to 14 residues. Germline CDR1 and CDR2: LNHDA and SQIVND (reference sequence). The CDR3 nucleotides are TGTGCCAGTACCCCGGCCTGGAGGGGAACTGAGGCTTTCTTT. Translated, it gives CASTPAWRGTEAFF. The whole variable domain, filled in from reference TRBV19 and TRBJ1-1, reads DGGITQSPKYLFRKEGQNVTLSCEQNLNHDAMYWYRQDPGQGLRLIYYSQIVNDFQKGDIAEGYSVSREKKESFPLTVTSAQKNPTAFYLCASTPAWRGTEAFFGQGTRLTVV.

The rearrangement links TRBV19 to TRBJ1-1; D is unclear. CDR1 is LNHDA, CDR2 SQIVND, per germline (reference sequence). CDR3 size: 11 residues. V lost 3 bases and J 14 bases, leaving 13 bases between the germline ends. CDR3: CASSMSGQRFF. CDR3 DNA sequence: TGTGCCAGTAGTATGTCGGGTCAGCGGTTCTTT.

The chain is built from TRBV27 and TRBJ1-2; 10 nucleotides line up with TRBD1. Germline assignment: CDR1 MNHEY and CDR2 SMNVEV (reference sequence). The CDR3 runs 16 residues. With V trimmed by 1 base and J by 5 bases, 7 bases remained unmatched. DNA for the CDR3: TGTGCCAGCAGTTTATACCCCGGACAGGGGGGTTATGGCTACACCTTC. Translated: CASSLYPGQGGYGYTF.

This sequence joins TRBV5-4 and TRBJ1-1; 7 nucleotides match TRBD1. Germline V gene lookup returns CDR1 SGHNT and CDR2 YYREEE (reference sequence). The J segment lost 4 bases and the V segment lost 0 bases, leaving 6 bases of the junction unmatched. The CDR3 length is 15 residues. The CDR3 loop reads CASSLGGGISTEAFF. DNA for the CDR3: TGTGCCAGCAGCTTGGGAGGGGGCATTAGCACTGAAGCTTTCTTT.

This rearrangement joins TRBV19 to TRBJ2-5; 9 positions agree with TRBD1. Per the germline V gene, CDR1 is LNHDA and CDR2 is SQIVND (reference sequence). With V trimmed by 6 bases and J by 5 bases, 7 bases remained unmatched. The CDR3 consists of 14 residues. CDR3 region: CASSSGTGWETQYF. DNA of the CDR3: TGTGCCAGTAGCTCCGGGACAGGGTGGGAGACCCAGTACTTC.

The chain links TRBV2 to TRBJ2-7; the D gene is possibly TRBD2 (6 bases). CDR1 and CDR2 from the germline V gene are SNHLY and FYNNEI. Between the trimmed V and J ends, which lost 3 bases and 2 bases, there was a span of 14 bases. This CDR3 contains 15 residues. The DNA of the CDR3 is TGTGCCAGCAGTGAGCGGGGCAGGGAGCCCTACGAGCAGTACTTC. Residues: CASSERGREPYEQYF.